Listed here are 18 T cell receptor beta chains from one sample, sequenced in a study of T cells in Graves' hyperthyroidism and ophthalmopathy. Amplified TCR beta CDR3 regions derived from RNA transcripts. HTBI primers were used for first-round RT-PCR of the TCR CDR3. TCRdb reprocessed the multiplex PCR reads via MiXCR and lists one record per CDR3 protein. This repertoire shows about 520,000 distinct CDR3 sequences, roughly 25% found once; its top ten account for about 11%. Sequencing was performed on blood. The receptor source for this set is a woman aged 25 to 45 with Graves' ophthalmopathy.

The table lists this clonotype with many counts. This rearrangement joins TRBV27 to TRBJ2-7; D not certain. In germline, CDR1 is MNHEY, CDR2 SMNVEV (reference sequence). V was shortened by 6 bases and J by 0 bases, with 12 bases between the two germline ends. This CDR3 has 14 residues. CDR3 DNA: TGTGCCAGCAGCCACGCGGCTAGCTCCTACGAGCAGTACTTC. Translated: CASSHAASSYEQYF.

This clonotype was detected only a few times. The chain has TRBV7-2 and TRBJ2-5, with D tentatively TRBD2 (5 bases). The CDR3 is made up of 15 amino acids. The V end was cut by 2 bases, the J end by 5 bases, with 15 bases between. Germline V gene sequence: CDR1 SGHTA, CDR2 FQGNSA. CDR3 sequence: CASSLLGSAAETQYF. In nucleotides, the CDR3 is TGTGCCAGCAGCTTACTCGGTAGCGCCGCGGAGACCCAGTACTTC.

This clonotype was observed many times. The chain is built from TRBV5-8 and TRBJ1-3; D unclear. Trimming left V 1 base short and J 2 bases short, with 10 bases between. Germline CDR1 reads SGHTS; CDR2 reads YDEGEE. CDR3 size: 15 residues. CDR3 sequence: CASSLLYSPGNTIYF. The CDR3 nucleotides read TGTGCCAGCAGCTTGCTCTACAGTCCTGGAAACACCATATATTTT.

This clonotype has a count of ten or more. V and J are TRBV19 and TRBJ1-5; D is unresolved. CDR1 and CDR2 from the germline V gene are LNHDA and SQIVND (reference sequence). This CDR3 spans 14 amino acids. The V end was cut by 0 bases, the J end by 4 bases, with 7 bases between. The CDR3 DNA reads as TGTGCCAGTAGTATAGACGGCCAGAATCAGCCCCAGCATTTT. Translation: CASSIDGQNQPQHF.

This clonotype was observed at least ten times. V gene TRBV7-9 combines with J gene TRBJ2-5, with a possible D match to TRBD2 (5 bases). This CDR3 comprises 13 residues. Germline CDR1 is SEHNR and CDR2 is FQNEAQ (reference sequence). V was clipped by 6 bases and J by 5 bases, with 13 bases between them. For the CDR3, the DNA is TGTGCCAGCAGTCCCCCGGCGGGTGAGACCCAGTACTTC. Translated: CASSPPAGETQYF.

This clonotype was observed once. This chain uses TRBV7-2 with TRBJ2-5; unclear D gene. Germline V gives CDR1 SGHTA, CDR2 FQGNSA. The CDR3 totals 13 residues. Trimming took 1 base from V and 6 from J, leaving 9 bases between them. CDR3 sequence: CASSLEGGQTQYF. The CDR3 DNA is TGTGCCAGCAGCTTAGAAGGCGGACAGACCCAGTACTTC.

The table lists this clonotype with many counts. V usage is TRBV12-3 or TRBV12-4 and J usage is TRBJ1-1; no firm D call. CDR3 length: 14 amino acids. V shed 3 bases and J shed 0 bases, with 8 bases lying between them. The CDR3 sequence: CASSLITMNTEAFF. CDR3 nucleotide sequence: TGTGCCAGCAGTTTGATAACTATGAACACTGAAGCTTTCTTT.

This clonotype came up many times. The chain combines TRBV6-1 with TRBJ1-1; D not resolved. The V end was cut by 8 bases, the J end by 8 bases, with 21 bases between. The CDR3 is 14 residues long. Germline V gives CDR1 MNHNS, CDR2 SASEGT. The CDR3, as DNA: TGTGCCAGCCGAAGAGGAGGGAGCGACGGAGAAGCTTTCTTT. It codes for CASRRGGSDGEAFF.

This chain joins TRBV11-2 and TRBJ1-3; D is undetermined. The length of the CDR3 is 16 residues. Per germline, CDR1 SGHAT and CDR2 FQNNGV. Trimming pared 4 bases from V and 4 bases from J, leaving 17 bases between. The CDR3 loop reads CASSSPLTTAGNTIYF. CDR3 DNA sequence: TGTGCCAGCAGCTCCCCGCTCACAACCGCCGGAAACACCATATATTTT.

This clonotype has ten or more counts. The chain uses TRBV28 and TRBJ1-2; 8 bases are shared with TRBD1. CDR3 length: 15 amino acids. Germline V gives CDR1 MDHEN, CDR2 SYDVKM. Unmatched junction bases numbered 7, after V lost 1 base and J lost 6 bases. The CDR3 sequence is CASSLFPGTGDGYTF. The CDR3 DNA sequence: TGTGCCAGCAGTTTATTCCCCGGGACAGGCGATGGCTACACCTTC.

Many counts were recorded for this clonotype. The CDR3 sequence: CASSQEGQGAETQYF. The CDR3 DNA follows: TGCGCCAGCAGCCAAGAAGGACAGGGGGCTGAGACCCAGTACTTC. The genes are TRBV4-1 and TRBJ2-5; 11 positions match TRBD1. From germline, CDR1 is MGHRA and CDR2 YSYEKL. V trimming: 0 bases; J trimming: 5 bases; junction bases outside the gene matches: 2. CDR3 length: 15 amino acids.

The rearrangement joins TRBV6-2 or TRBV6-3 to TRBJ2-6; unclear D gene. V lost 5 bases, J lost 8 bases, and 10 bases lay in between. The CDR3 length is 13 residues. Germline V CDR1 and CDR2: MNHEY, SVGEGT. The DNA of the CDR3 is TGTGCCAGCAGTCCACAGTACCCCAACGTCCTGACTTTC. This translates into CASSPQYPNVLTF.

At least ten counts were recorded for this clonotype. The chain carries TRBV5-1 and TRBJ2-7, with a weak D call TRBD2 (6 bases). The CDR3 runs 15 residues. The germline V gene encodes CDR1 SGHRS and CDR2 YFSETQ. V was clipped by 4 bases and J by 2 bases, with 16 bases between them. CDR3: CASSVGREFTYEQYF. The CDR3 DNA reads as TGCGCCAGCAGCGTGGGACGGGAGTTCACCTACGAGCAGTACTTC.

V usage is TRBV12-3 or TRBV12-4 and J usage is TRBJ1-1; D remains ambiguous. The CDR3 sequence is 13 residues long. Trimming removed 5 bases at V and 11 bases at J, with 18 bases between. The CDR3 reads CASSLQGGSVAFF. For the CDR3, the DNA is TGTGCCAGCAGTCTCCAAGGTGGCTCGGTGGCTTTCTTT.

This clonotype was counted at least ten times. J is TRBJ2-1 and V is TRBV19; D could derive from TRBD1 or TRBD2 (5 bases each). V was cut by 4 bases and J by 5 bases, with 12 bases left in between. There are 14 residues in the CDR3. Germline V gene data show CDR1 as LNHDA and CDR2 as SQIVND (reference sequence). The DNA of the CDR3 is TGTGCCAGTAGTAAGTGGGACCGAAACAATGAGCAGTTCTTC. This encodes CASSKWDRNNEQFF.

V and J are TRBV6-1 and TRBJ2-5; D unclear. The germline gives CDR1 MNHNS, CDR2 SASEGT. The germline V and J ends were trimmed by 5 bases and 2 bases, with 15 bases remaining between them. This CDR3 has 15 amino acids. The CDR3 coding sequence is TGTGCCAGCAGTAGCGAACCCCTCCCACAAGAGACCCAGTACTTC. Translation: CASSSEPLPQETQYF.

The table lists this clonotype with many counts. V is TRBV27 and J is TRBJ2-5; D unresolved. V was pared by 3 bases and J by 4 bases, with 9 bases between. Germline loops: CDR1 MNHEY, CDR2 SMNVEV (reference sequence). The CDR3 runs 13 residues. CDR3 nucleotide sequence: TGTGCCAGCAGTTTTCGCCGGACAGAGACCCAGTACTTC. Its protein product is CASSFRRTETQYF.

This clonotype was counted at least ten times. This chain links TRBV19 with TRBJ1-2, with D tentatively TRBD1 (5 bases). The germline V gene has CDR1 LNHDA and CDR2 SQIVND (reference sequence). Trimming removed 3 bases at V and 4 bases at J, with 15 bases between. This CDR3 is built from 15 residues. CDR3 amino acids: CASSIPGQAFYGYTF. In DNA, the CDR3 is TGTGCCAGTAGTATTCCGGGGCAGGCCTTCTATGGCTACACCTTC. Full variable domain (missing parts from reference TRBV19 and TRBJ1-2): DGGITQSPKYLFRKEGQNVTLSCEQNLNHDAMYWYRQDPGQGLRLIYYSQIVNDFQKGDIAEGYSVSREKKESFPLTVTSAQKNPTAFYLCASSIPGQAFYGYTFGSGTRLTVV.